These T cell receptor beta chains were read from a single sample in a study of blood T cells in healthy people across ages. TCRdb used MiXCR to reprocess the 5' RACE reads, holding one entry per CDR3 protein. The sample has some 1.8 million distinct CDR3 sequences; 39% are singletons. The sample consisted of blood. The receptors originated from a human donor in good health. Both conserved end residues are part of each CDR3. The D gene is left open where the match is weak. A row's size may be missing; if present it is once, few, many or a size class.

CDR3	DNA	D	size	V	J
CASSRRQVSNTEAFF	TGCGCCAGCAGCCGACGACAGGTCTCGAACACTGAAGCTTTCTTT	NA	NA	TRBV4-1	TRBJ1-1
CASSVDPRRGHNEQFF	TGTGCCAGCAGCGTAGATCCCCGCCGCGGACACAATGAGCAGTTCTTC	NA	few	TRBV9	TRBJ2-1
CSARDLGANTEAFF	TGCAGTGCTAGAGATTTAGGGGCGAACACTGAAGCTTTCTTT	NA	NA	TRBV20-1	TRBJ1-1
CASSLLGQGEYEQYF	TGTGCCAGCAGCTTATTAGGACAGGGTGAATACGAGCAGTACTTC	TRBD1	few	TRBV7-2	TRBJ2-7
CASNRGPDTQYF	TGTGCCAGCAATCGGGGTCCAGATACGCAGTATTTT	NA	NA	TRBV11-2	TRBJ2-3
CASSSRGTGNRYEQYF	TGTGCCAGCAGCTCCCGGGGGACAGGGAATCGGTACGAGCAGTACTTC	TRBD1	few	TRBV7-2	TRBJ2-7
CASSYSRLSNIQYF	TGTGCCAGCAGTTACTCCCGGTTAAGCAACATTCAGTACTTC	NA	few	TRBV7-2	TRBJ2-4
CASTLGGSVYEQYF	TGTGCCAGCACCCTAGGGGGCAGTGTATACGAGCAGTACTTC	TRBD1	NA	TRBV28	TRBJ2-7
CATSDPGQGVSGELFF	TGTGCCACCAGTGACCCGGGACAGGGGGTCTCCGGGGAGCTGTTTTTT	TRBD1	NA	TRBV24-1	TRBJ2-2
CASSSRYTGGRIYEQYF	TGTGCCAGCAGTTCCCGCTACACAGGGGGTAGAATCTACGAGCAGTACTTC	TRBD1	NA	TRBV12-3/TRBV12-4	TRBJ2-7
CASSFQLANYGYTF	TGTGCCAGCAGTTTCCAGCTAGCTAACTATGGCTACACCTTC	NA	NA	TRBV28	TRBJ1-2
CASSLVQGAQGSAFF	TGTGCCAGCAGTTTAGTGCAGGGGGCGCAGGGGTCAGCTTTCTTT	TRBD1	few	TRBV12-3/TRBV12-4	TRBJ1-1
CASGRDKALHEQYF	TGTGCCAGCGGGCGGGACAAAGCTCTCCACGAGCAGTACTTC	NA	few	TRBV2	TRBJ2-7
CSARGAGGNQPQHF	TGCAGTGCTAGAGGGGCAGGCGGCAATCAGCCCCAGCATTTT	NA	NA	TRBV20-1	TRBJ1-5
CASSSMRPQYDDYGYTF	TGTGCCAGCAGTTCCATGAGGCCACAATATGATGACTATGGCTACACCTTC	NA	many	TRBV6-6	TRBJ1-2
CASSLYGDRNYGYTF	TGTGCCAGCAGCTTGTATGGCGACAGAAACTATGGCTACACCTTC	NA	NA	TRBV7-2	TRBJ1-2
CASSQEWSGENEKRFF	TGTGCCAGCAGCCAAGAATGGTCGGGGGAGAATGAAAAACGGTTTTTT	NA	NA	TRBV4-2	TRBJ1-4
CASSFLSAAYEQYF	TGCGCCAGCAGCTTCCTTAGCGCCGCCTACGAGCAGTACTTC	NA	NA	TRBV5-1	TRBJ2-7
CASSLVGGSPEAFF	TGTGCCAGCAGCTTAGTAGGAGGATCTCCTGAAGCTTTCTTT	NA	once	TRBV7-2	TRBJ1-1
CATSRDGGSGNTIYF	TGTGCCACCAGCAGAGATGGGGGCTCTGGAAACACCATATATTTT	NA	NA	TRBV15	TRBJ1-3
CSVPKERASYNEQFF	TGCAGCGTCCCCAAGGAGCGGGCCTCCTACAATGAGCAGTTCTTC	NA	few	TRBV29-1	TRBJ2-1
CSARREVYEQYF	TGCAGTGCTAGGCGGGAGGTCTACGAGCAGTACTTC	TRBD2	NA	TRBV20-1	TRBJ2-7
CASSQEALGGGDEETQYF	TGTGCCAGCAGCCAAGAAGCTTTGGGCGGGGGGGATGAGGAGACCCAGTACTTC	TRBD2	NA	TRBV3-1	TRBJ2-5
CASSYPEQYF	TGTGCCAGCAGTTATCCGGAGCAGTACTTC	NA	NA	TRBV6-5	TRBJ2-7
CSAYRSSYNEQFF	TGCAGTGCTTACAGGAGCTCCTACAATGAGCAGTTCTTC	NA	few	TRBV20-1	TRBJ2-1
CASRPSGPSLSNEQFF	TGTGCCAGCAGGCCCTCGGGACCCAGCCTAAGCAATGAGCAGTTCTTC	NA	few	TRBV12-3/TRBV12-4	TRBJ2-1
CASSTRGRVPYGYTF	TGTGCCAGCAGTACAAGGGGGCGCGTACCCTATGGCTACACCTTC	TRBD1	few	TRBV12-3/TRBV12-4	TRBJ1-2
CASSHYRESAKNIQYF	TGTGCCAGCAGCCACTACAGGGAATCGGCCAAAAACATTCAGTACTTC	NA	NA	TRBV4-2	TRBJ2-4
CTSSSSPIAGTPYGQYF	TGTACCAGCAGCTCATCCCCCATAGCGGGGACCCCCTACGGGCAGTACTTC	TRBD2	once	TRBV11-2	TRBJ2-7
CASSQGPQIYEQYF	TGCGCCAGCAGCCAGGGACCTCAAATCTACGAGCAGTACTTC	NA	few	TRBV4-1	TRBJ2-7
CASPGSTDTQYF	TGTGCCAGTCCCGGCAGTACAGATACGCAGTATTTT	NA	many	TRBV2	TRBJ2-3